Listed here are 17 T cell receptor beta chains from one sample, sequenced in a study of cytomegalovirus exposure and HLA in healthy donors. The PCR used 60 Vbeta and 13 Jbeta primers. Sequencing used immunoSEQ multiplex PCR; TCRdb keeps in-frame clones, though not all of them. This sample yields roughly 150,000 clones, of which roughly 79% are seen a single time; approximately 0.66% belongs to the top ten. Sequences were obtained from PBMCs. All receptors derive from a male donor in good health and CMV-seronegative.

The chain employs TRBV5-4 and TRBJ2-2; 9 nucleotides line up with TRBD2. V lost 5 bases and J lost 7; bases outside the gene matches: 9. Germline V gene sequence: CDR1 SGHNT, CDR2 YYREEE (reference sequence). This CDR3 is 15 amino acids long. The CDR3 bases are TGTGCCAGCAGTCCAATGCTAGCGGGGCTCGGGGAGCTGTTTTTT. Its translation: CASSPMLAGLGELFF.

Concerning this clone: Other DNA sequences in this specimen translate into the identical CDR3. V usage is TRBV5-1 and J usage is TRBJ1-1; D possibly corresponds to TRBD1 (6 bases). Germline values: CDR1 SGHRS, CDR2 YFSETQ. The CDR3 contains 13 residues. V lost 3 bases to trimming and J lost 1 base, with 7 bases between them. CDR3 sequence: CASSSQGNTEAFF. Here the CDR3 DNA reads TGCGCCAGCAGCTCACAGGGGAACACTGAAGCTTTCTTT.

The V call is TRBV7-9, the J call TRBJ2-3, with TRBD2 matching over 7 bases. This CDR3 is built from 15 residues. Unmatched junction bases numbered 6, after V lost 3 bases and J lost 3 bases. Germline lookup yields CDR1 SEHNR and CDR2 FQNEAQ (reference sequence). CDR3 coding DNA: TGTGCCAGCAGCTTTGGGGACTACTCAACAGATACGCAGTATTTT. It specifies CASSFGDYSTDTQYF.

The V gene is TRBV2, the J gene TRBJ2-3; TRBD2 matches at 7 bases. CDR3 size: 17 residues. With 8 bases clipped from V and 0 bases from J, the junction kept 14 bases outside the gene matches. Germline V gene lookup returns CDR1 SNHLY and CDR2 FYNNEI. In DNA, the CDR3 is TGTGCCAGCGCTCCGGTGGCGGGGGACCTAAGCACAGATACGCAGTATTTT. It codes for CASAPVAGDLSTDTQYF.

This chain links TRBV6-1 with TRBJ2-3, with D perhaps TRBD2 (7 bases). The CDR3 is made up of 18 amino acids. V gave up 4 bases and J gave up 12 bases, with 32 bases separating them. The germline gives CDR1 MNHNS, CDR2 SASEGT. The CDR3 sequence: CASSGLPKGGGGQKSQYF. CDR3 DNA sequence: TGTGCCAGCAGTGGGTTGCCCAAAGGAGGGGGAGGGCAGAAGTCACAGTATTTT.

CDR3: CASSLRDSRFSTDTQYF. The CDR3 region has the DNA TGTGCCAGCAGCTTAAGGGACTCAAGATTTAGCACAGATACGCAGTATTTT. The J gene is TRBJ2-3, the V gene TRBV7-8, with D possibly TRBD2 on 6 matching bases. CDR1 is SGHVS and CDR2 is FQNEAQ in the germline V gene. V was trimmed by 2 bases and J by 0 bases, leaving 15 bases between them. The CDR3 spans 17 residues.

This clone appeared a few times. This chain uses TRBV30 with TRBJ1-1; D perhaps matches TRBD1 (5 bases). V was clipped by 3 bases and J by 0 bases, with 11 bases between them. Germline-derived CDR1 and CDR2 are GTSNPN and SVGIG (reference sequence). CDR3 length: 14 residues. In DNA form, the CDR3 reads TGTGCCTGGAGAACGACAGCCATGAACACTGAAGCTTTCTTT. Translated: CAWRTTAMNTEAFF.

The chain carries TRBV4-3 and TRBJ2-7, with TRBD2 matching over 9 bases. This CDR3 is built from 15 residues. CDR1 and CDR2 from the germline V gene are LGHNA and YSLEER. V dropped 0 bases and J dropped 3; count of bases not matched to a gene: 3. Here the CDR3 reads CASSQDVAGDYEQYF. For the CDR3, the DNA is TGCGCCAGCAGCCAAGATGTAGCGGGAGACTACGAGCAGTACTTC.

The rearrangement links TRBV4-3 to TRBJ2-2, with a tentative D call TRBD2 (7 bases). The CDR3 is 14 amino acids. The V end lost 8 bases, the J end lost 4 bases, and 14 bases lay between the germline ends. Germline V gene lookup returns CDR1 LGHNA and CDR2 YSLEER. CDR3 loop: CASARGGVTGELFF. The CDR3 DNA sequence: TGCGCCAGCGCGAGAGGGGGGGTCACCGGGGAGCTGTTTTTT.

This clone appeared a single time. The chain couples TRBV11-3 to TRBJ2-5, with TRBD2 identical over 7 bases. The CDR3 has 15 amino acids. V shed 3 bases and J 2 bases; nucleotides not matched to a gene: 6. The germline V gene has CDR1 SGHNT and CDR2 YENEEA. This chain's CDR3 is CASSLYGGGQETQYF. CDR3 sequence (DNA): TGTGCCAGCAGCTTGTATGGGGGGGGTCAAGAGACCCAGTACTTC.

This chain uses TRBV9 with TRBJ2-2; 9 nucleotides line up with TRBD2. V trimming: 1 base; J trimming: 4 bases; junction bases outside the gene matches: 5. This CDR3 spans 16 amino acids. In germline, CDR1 is SGDLS, CDR2 YYNGEE. CDR3 sequence (DNA): TGTGCCAGCAGCGTACCCGGGACTAGCTCCACCGGGGAGCTGTTTTTT. Translated, it gives CASSVPGTSSTGELFF.

The V call is TRBV10-3, the J call TRBJ1-2; perhaps TRBD1 as D (6 bases). The germline CDR1 and CDR2 sequences are ENHRY and SYGVKD. V lost 2 bases, J lost 4 bases, and 11 bases lay in between. The CDR3 has 14 amino acids. The CDR3 spells CAISEPGATYGYTF. As DNA, the CDR3 is TGTGCCATCAGTGAGCCAGGGGCCACCTATGGCTACACCTTC.

The J gene is TRBJ1-2, the V gene TRBV19, with D perhaps matching TRBD1 (5 bases). The CDR3 length is 15 residues. Germline-derived CDR1 and CDR2 are LNHDA and SQIVND (reference sequence). The germline V and J ends were trimmed by 4 bases and 0 bases, with 12 bases remaining between them. The CDR3 sequence is CASSTPGGANYGYTF. The CDR3 DNA follows: TGTGCCAGTAGTACCCCGGGGGGGGCTAACTATGGCTACACCTTC.

This clone is a singleton in its sample. The V and J genes are TRBV15 and TRBJ2-5; 9 bases agree with TRBD2. The closer fit of TRBJ2-7 to the DNA end suggests the J call may be wrong. Per the germline V gene, CDR1 is LNHNV and CDR2 is YYDKDF (reference sequence). The CDR3 is 17 residues long. The CDR3 is CATSRALAGTGGYEQYF. In DNA, the CDR3 is TGTGCCACCAGCAGAGCTCTAGCGGGAACGGGGGGCTACGAGCAGTACTTC.

The J gene is TRBJ2-3, the V gene TRBV30, with 7 positions matching TRBD2. Trimming at V came to 5 bases and at J to 2 bases, leaving 7 bases not matched to a gene. The germline V gene encodes CDR1 GTSNPN and CDR2 SVGIG (reference sequence). CDR3 length equals 14 residues. CDR3 protein: CAWGSGTSTDTQYF. The CDR3 DNA is TGTGCCTGGGGGAGCGGGACGTCCACAGATACGCAGTATTTT.

This chain connects TRBV7-8 to TRBJ2-7; TRBD2 matches at 9 bases. The CDR3 runs to 16 residues. Germline V gene sequence: CDR1 SGHVS, CDR2 FQNEAQ. J lost 7 bases, V lost 5 bases, and 15 bases had no gene match. The CDR3 spells CASSASVAGDFREQYF. The CDR3 DNA sequence: TGTGCCAGCAGCGCCAGTGTAGCGGGAGACTTTCGAGAGCAGTACTTC.

This chain uses TRBV5-4 with TRBJ2-4, with a possible D match to TRBD1 (5 bases). V was clipped by 3 bases and J by 1 base, with 8 bases between them. This CDR3 is built from 14 residues. The germline V gene has CDR1 SGHNT and CDR2 YYREEE (reference sequence). The chain's CDR3 is CASSSQGAKNIQYF. The CDR3 DNA is TGTGCCAGCAGCTCGCAGGGTGCCAAAAACATTCAGTACTTC. The whole variable domain, remainder taken from reference TRBV5-4 and TRBJ2-4, is ETGVTQSPTHLIKTRGQQVTLRCSSQSGHNTVSWYQQALGQGPQFIFQYYREEENGRGNFPPRFSGLQFPNYSSELNVNALELDDSALYLCASSSQGAKNIQYFGAGTRLSVL.